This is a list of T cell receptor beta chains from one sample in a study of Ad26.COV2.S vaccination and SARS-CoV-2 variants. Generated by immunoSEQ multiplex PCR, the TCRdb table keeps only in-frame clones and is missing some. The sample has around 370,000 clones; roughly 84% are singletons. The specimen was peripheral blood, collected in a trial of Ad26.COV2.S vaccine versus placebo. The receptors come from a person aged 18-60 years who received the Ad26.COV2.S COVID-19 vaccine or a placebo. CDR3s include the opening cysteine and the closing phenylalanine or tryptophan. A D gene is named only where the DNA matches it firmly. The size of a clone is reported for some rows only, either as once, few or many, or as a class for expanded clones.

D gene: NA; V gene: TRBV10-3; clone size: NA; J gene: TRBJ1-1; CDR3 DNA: TGTGCCATCAGACGGGGTGACAGATCGCTGAACACTGAAGCTTTCTTT; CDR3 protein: CAIRRGDRSLNTEAFF
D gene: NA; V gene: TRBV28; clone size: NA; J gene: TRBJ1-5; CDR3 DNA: TGTGCCAGCAGTCCAGAGACAGTTAGCAATCAGCCCCAGCATTTT; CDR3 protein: CASSPETVSNQPQHF
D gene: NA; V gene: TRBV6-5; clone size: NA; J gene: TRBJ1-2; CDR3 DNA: TGTGCCAGCAGTTACGCCAGGGAGGGCTATGGCTACACCTTC; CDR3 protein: CASSYAREGYGYTF
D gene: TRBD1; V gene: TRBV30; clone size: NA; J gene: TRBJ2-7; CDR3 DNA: TGTGCCTACCGGGACAGACATTACGAGCAGTACTTC; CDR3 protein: CAYRDRHYEQYF
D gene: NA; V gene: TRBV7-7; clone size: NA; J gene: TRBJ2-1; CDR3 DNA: TGTGCCAGCAGCCCCCACCCGGGCGTGGGGACCTACAATGAGCAGTTCTTC; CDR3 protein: CASSPHPGVGTYNEQFF
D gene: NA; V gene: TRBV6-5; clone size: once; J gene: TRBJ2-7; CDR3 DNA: TGTGCCAGCAGCCTCCCGGGACTCTACGAGCAGTACTTC; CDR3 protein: CASSLPGLYEQYF
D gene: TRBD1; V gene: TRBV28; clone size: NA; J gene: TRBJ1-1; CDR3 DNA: TGTGCCAGCAGTTCTCCGGGACAGGGACCCACTGAAGCTTTCTTT; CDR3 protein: CASSSPGQGPTEAFF
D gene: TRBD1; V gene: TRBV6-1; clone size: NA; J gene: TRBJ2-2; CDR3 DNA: TGTGCCAGCAGTGTGACGGGACAGGGGTACACCGGGGAGCTGTTTTTT; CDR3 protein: CASSVTGQGYTGELFF
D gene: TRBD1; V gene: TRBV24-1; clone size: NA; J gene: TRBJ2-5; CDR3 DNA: TGTGCCACCAGTGATTCCGACAGGGGGGAGACCCAGTACTTC; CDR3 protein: CATSDSDRGETQYF
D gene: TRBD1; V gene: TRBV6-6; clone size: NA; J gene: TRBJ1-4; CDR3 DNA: TGTGCCAGCAGCCCAGCGGGACAGAAAAATGAAAAACTGTTTTTT; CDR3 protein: CASSPAGQKNEKLFF
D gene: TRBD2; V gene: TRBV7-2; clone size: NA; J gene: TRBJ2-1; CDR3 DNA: TGTGCCAGCAGCTTCTCCGGGACTAGCGGGGGGCGCTCCTACAATGAGCAGTTCTTC; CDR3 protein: CASSFSGTSGGRSYNEQFF
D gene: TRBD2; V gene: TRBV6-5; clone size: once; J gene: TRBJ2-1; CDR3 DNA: TGTGCCAGCAGTTACGGGCTAGCGGGAGTCTATGAGCAGTTCTTC; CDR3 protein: CASSYGLAGVYEQFF
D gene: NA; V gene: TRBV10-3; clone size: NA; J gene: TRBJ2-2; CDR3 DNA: TGTGCCAAGAACGACCCCAGTTTTTTGAACGGGGAGCTGTTTTTT; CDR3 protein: CAKNDPSFLNGELFF
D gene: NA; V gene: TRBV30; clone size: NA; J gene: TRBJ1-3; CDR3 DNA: TGTGCCTGGAGAAGGGGTGGGATAAGCTCTGGAAACACCATATATTTT; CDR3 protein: CAWRRGGISSGNTIYF
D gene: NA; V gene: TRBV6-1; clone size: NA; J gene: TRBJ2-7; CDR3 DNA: TGTGCCAGCAGTTATTCTTCCGCAACCTACGAGCAGTACTTC; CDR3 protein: CASSYSSATYEQYF
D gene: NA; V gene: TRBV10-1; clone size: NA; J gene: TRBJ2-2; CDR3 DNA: TGCGCCAGCAGCTCTTCGTACACCGGGGAGCTGTTTTTT; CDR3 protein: CASSSSYTGELFF
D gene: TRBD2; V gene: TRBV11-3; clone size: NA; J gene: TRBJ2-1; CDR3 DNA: TGTGCCAGCAGCTTAGAAAGGACTAGCGCCGATGAGCAGTTCTTC; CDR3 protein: CASSLERTSADEQFF
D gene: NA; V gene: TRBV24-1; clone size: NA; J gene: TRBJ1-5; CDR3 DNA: TGTGCCACCAGTGATAGGGCAGAATATAGCAATCAGCCCCAGCATTTT; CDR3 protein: CATSDRAEYSNQPQHF
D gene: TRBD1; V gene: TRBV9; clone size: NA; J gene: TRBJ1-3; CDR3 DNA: TGTGCCAGCAGCGTAGGTGGGGGACAGGGTGGTGGAAACACCATATATTTT; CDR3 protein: CASSVGGGQGGGNTIYF
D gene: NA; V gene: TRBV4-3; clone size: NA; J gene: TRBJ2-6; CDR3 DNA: TGCGCCAGCAGCCAAGCATGGCCGAGTAGCGTCCTGACTTTC; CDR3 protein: CASSQAWPSSVLTF
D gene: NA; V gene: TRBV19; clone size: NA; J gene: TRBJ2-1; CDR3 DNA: TGTGCCAGTACGAGGGGCCGGTTAAATGAGCAGTTCTTC; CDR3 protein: CASTRGRLNEQFF
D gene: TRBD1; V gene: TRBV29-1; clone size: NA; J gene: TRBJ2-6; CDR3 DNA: TGCAGCGCAAGAGGACAGGGGTACCCTGGGGCCAACGTCCTGACTTTC; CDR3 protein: CSARGQGYPGANVLTF
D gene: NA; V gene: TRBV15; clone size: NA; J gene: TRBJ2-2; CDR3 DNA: TGTGCCACCAGCAGCACAGGGTTAACCGGGGAGCTGTTTTTT; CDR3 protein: CATSSTGLTGELFF
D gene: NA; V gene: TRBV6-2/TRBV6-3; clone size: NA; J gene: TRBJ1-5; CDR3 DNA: TGTGCCAGCAGTTACCCCATGGAAGGGGAAGGCGATCAGCCCCAGCATTTT; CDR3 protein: CASSYPMEGEGDQPQHF
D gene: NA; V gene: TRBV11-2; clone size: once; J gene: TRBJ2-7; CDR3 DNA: TGTGCCAGCAGCTCAGTTATCGAGCAGTACTTC; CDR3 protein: CASSSVIEQYF
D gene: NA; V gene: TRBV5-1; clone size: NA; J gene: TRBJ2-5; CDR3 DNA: TGCGCCAGCAGCTCGGTTGCTACCCAAGGAGAGACCCAGTACTTC; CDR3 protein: CASSSVATQGETQYF
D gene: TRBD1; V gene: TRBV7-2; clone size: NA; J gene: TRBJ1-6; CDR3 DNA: TGTGCCGGGGGACAGGGTGGTTCACCCCTCCACTTT; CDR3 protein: CAGGQGGSPLHF
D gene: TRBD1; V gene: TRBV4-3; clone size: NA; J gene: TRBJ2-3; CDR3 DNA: TGCGCCAGCAGCCAACTGACAGGGGGCACAGATACGCAGTATTTT; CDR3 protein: CASSQLTGGTDTQYF
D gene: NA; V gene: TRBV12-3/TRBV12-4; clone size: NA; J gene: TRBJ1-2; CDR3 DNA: TGTGCCAGCAGTTTAAGAAGGACGAGCTACACCTTC; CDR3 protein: CASSLRRTSYTF
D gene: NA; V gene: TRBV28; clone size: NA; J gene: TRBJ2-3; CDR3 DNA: TGTGCCAGCAGCAAACTAGCCATGAGTCCCACAGATGCGCAGTATTTT; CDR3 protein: CASSKLAMSPTDAQYF
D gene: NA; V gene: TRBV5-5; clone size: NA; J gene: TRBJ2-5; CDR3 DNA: TGTGCCAGCAGCTTGGCGGCAGGGATGATAGGACCAGAGACCCAGTACTTC; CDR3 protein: CASSLAAGMIGPETQYF
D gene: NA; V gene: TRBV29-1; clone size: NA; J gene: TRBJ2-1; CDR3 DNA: TGCAGCGTTGAGGGACGCATACTCTCCTACAATGAGCAGTTCTTC; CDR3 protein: CSVEGRILSYNEQFF
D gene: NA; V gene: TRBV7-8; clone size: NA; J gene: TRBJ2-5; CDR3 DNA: TGTGCCAGCAGCTTAGAGCTGGGGGCGCGCGAGACCCAGTACTTC; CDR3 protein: CASSLELGARETQYF
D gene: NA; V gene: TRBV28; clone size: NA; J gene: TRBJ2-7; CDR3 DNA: TGTGCCAGCAGTTTAATGCCAGGAAGCGAGCAGTACTTC; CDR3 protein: CASSLMPGSEQYF
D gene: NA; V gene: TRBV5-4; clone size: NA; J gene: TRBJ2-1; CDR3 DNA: TGTGCCAGCAGCTTGACGTTCGGGGAGGTCTACAATGAGCAGTTCTTC; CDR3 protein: CASSLTFGEVYNEQFF
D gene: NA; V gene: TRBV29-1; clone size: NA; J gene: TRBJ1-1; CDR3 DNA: TGCAGCGTTCGGCCCCCGAGCACTGAAGCTTTCTTT; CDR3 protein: CSVRPPSTEAFF
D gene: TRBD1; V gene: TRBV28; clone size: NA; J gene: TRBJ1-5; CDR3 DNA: TGTGCCAGCAGCCGGGTTAAATTTGAGACAGGGGCCCAGCATTTT; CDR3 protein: CASSRVKFETGAQHF
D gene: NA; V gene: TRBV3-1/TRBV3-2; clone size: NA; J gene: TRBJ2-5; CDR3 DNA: TGTGCCAGCAGCCAAGAGGGGCTATTACAAGAGACCCAGTACTTC; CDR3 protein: CASSQEGLLQETQYF
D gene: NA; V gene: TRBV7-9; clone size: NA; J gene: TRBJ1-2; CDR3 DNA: TGTGCCAGCAGCTTAGCGCAGGCAGGGTCGAATGGCTACACCTTC; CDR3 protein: CASSLAQAGSNGYTF
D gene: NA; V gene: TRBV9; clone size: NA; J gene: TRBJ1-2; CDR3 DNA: TGTGCCAGCAGCCCGTCGGGCCTGGAGGGCTACACCTTC; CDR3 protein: CASSPSGLEGYTF
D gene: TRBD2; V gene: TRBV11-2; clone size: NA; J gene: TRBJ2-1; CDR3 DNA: TGTGCCAGCAGCTTAGAAGGACTAGCGGAGCAGTTCTTC; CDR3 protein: CASSLEGLAEQFF
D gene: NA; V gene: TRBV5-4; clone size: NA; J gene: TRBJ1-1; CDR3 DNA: TGTGCCAGCAGCTTGGAAGGGATAGCTTTCTTT; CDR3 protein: CASSLEGIAFF
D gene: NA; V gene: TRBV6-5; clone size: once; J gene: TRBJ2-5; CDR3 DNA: TGTGCCAGCAGGATGGGCACAAAACTAGAGACCCAGTACTTC; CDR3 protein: CASRMGTKLETQYF
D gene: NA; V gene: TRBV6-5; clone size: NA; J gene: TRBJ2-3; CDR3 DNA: TGTGCCAGCTGGAAATCGGGCACAGATACGCAGTATTTT; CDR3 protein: CASWKSGTDTQYF
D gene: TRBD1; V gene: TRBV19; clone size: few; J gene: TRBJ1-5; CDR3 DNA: TGTGCCAGTCAATACTCCGGGACAGGGGGTCAGCCCCAGCATTTT; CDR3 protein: CASQYSGTGGQPQHF
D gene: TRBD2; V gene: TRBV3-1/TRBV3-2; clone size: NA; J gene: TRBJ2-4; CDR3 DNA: TGTGCCAGCAGCCAAGAAAAGGCGGGAGGGCGAGCCAAAAACATTCAGTACTTC; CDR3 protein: CASSQEKAGGRAKNIQYF
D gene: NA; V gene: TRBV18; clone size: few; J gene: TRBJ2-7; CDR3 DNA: TGTGCCAGCTCATCAGGGGCTCAAACCTACGAGCAGTACTTC; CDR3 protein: CASSSGAQTYEQYF
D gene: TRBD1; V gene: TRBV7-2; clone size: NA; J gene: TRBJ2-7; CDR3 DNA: TGTGCCAGCAGCATGATGGGACAGGGGATCCACGAGCAGTACTTC; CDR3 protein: CASSMMGQGIHEQYF
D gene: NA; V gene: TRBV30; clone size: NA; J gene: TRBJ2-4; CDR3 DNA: TGTGCCTGGAGTGTATGGGGGGGCAGGAGCATTCAGTACTTC; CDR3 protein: CAWSVWGGRSIQYF